Sequencing of this T cell receptor (beta chain) was carried out in a study of blood T cell repertoires in COVID-19. About the research overall: Sites across the United States, Italy and Spain contributed samples from acute and convalescent COVID-19.

The germline CDR1 and CDR2 sequences are MNHNS and SASEGT. Trimming removed 3 bases at V and 4 bases at J, with 11 bases between. The CDR3 is made up of 14 amino acids. How the authors handled the data: The assay estimated nucleated cells by amplifying reference gene primers. Clones were sequenced by immunoSEQ multiplex PCR, and TCRdb holds only the in-frame ones, with some missing. The DNA gave D and trimming, while V, J and clone size come from that table. The table has fewer than 120,000 clones, about 75% seen once. Sequences were obtained from peripheral blood. The clonotype was recovered from a woman older than 75 with active or convalescent COVID-19. The V and J genes are TRBV6-1 and TRBJ2-3; possibly TRBD1 for D (5 bases). The CDR3 protein is CASSETVNADTQYF. Here the CDR3 DNA reads TGTGCCAGCAGTGAGACAGTGAACGCAGATACGCAGTATTTT.